The 25 T cell receptor beta chains below all came from one sample that was sequenced in a study of blood T cell repertoires in COVID-19. Clones were sequenced by immunoSEQ multiplex PCR, and TCRdb holds only the in-frame ones, with some missing. The table shows about 64,000 clones, with more than 65% occurring only once. The sample taken for sequencing was peripheral blood. These TCRs come from a woman aged 60-75 years with acute or convalescent COVID-19.

In its sample, this clone was seen a few times. The rearrangement links TRBV29-1 to TRBJ2-6; maybe TRBD2 (7 bases). The CDR3 runs to 15 residues. Trimming took off 1 base at V and 4 bases at J, with 11 bases between the two ends. CDR1 is SQVTM and CDR2 is ANQGSEA in the germline V gene. The CDR3 DNA is TGCAGCGTTGAAGGCGGGGGCTCCGGGGCCAACGTCCTGACTTTC. It codes for CSVEGGGSGANVLTF.

V and J are TRBV7-9 and TRBJ1-6, with D possibly being TRBD1 (6 bases). Between the trimmed V and J ends, which lost 8 bases and 0 bases, there was a span of 23 bases. The CDR3 covers 19 residues. Germline V gene sequence: CDR1 SEHNR, CDR2 FQNEAQ (reference sequence). CDR3 loop: CASQSQRGGASSYNSPLHF. The CDR3 DNA follows: TGTGCCAGCCAATCTCAAAGGGGGGGGGCGAGCTCCTATAATTCACCCCTCCACTTT.

The V call is TRBV3-1 (or the pseudogene TRBV3-2), the J call TRBJ2-1; weak D call: TRBD2 (7 bases). This CDR3 comprises 13 residues. In germline, CDR1 is LGHDT, CDR2 YNNKEL (reference sequence). V lost 7 bases to trimming and J lost 8 bases, with 15 bases between them. CDR3 in amino acids: CASNRGGPDEQFF. The CDR3 DNA follows: TGTGCCAGCAATAGGGGGGGGCCTGATGAGCAGTTCTTC.

The V gene is TRBV4-1, the J gene TRBJ1-4; 9 positions agree with TRBD1. The CDR3 totals 14 residues. V shed 6 bases, J shed 7 bases, and the junction held 6 bases outside the gene matches. In germline, CDR1 is MGHRA, CDR2 YSYEKL. The CDR3 bases are TGCGCCAGCAGAAGACAGGGGGATGGTGAAAAACTGTTTTTT. This sequence encodes CASRRQGDGEKLFF.

The chain joins TRBV7-9 to TRBJ2-1; tentative D call: TRBD1 (6 bases). The germline V and J ends were trimmed by 1 base and 14 bases, with 9 bases remaining between them. CDR1 is SEHNR, CDR2 FQNEAQ, per germline (reference sequence). The CDR3 loop spans 11 amino acids. CDR3 sequence: CASSLGRGEFF. CDR3 DNA: TGTGCCAGCAGCTTAGGCAGGGGTGAGTTCTTC.

This chain joins TRBV11-2 and TRBJ1-1, with 8 bases matching TRBD1. V shed 5 bases, J shed 0 bases, and the junction held 5 bases outside the gene matches. CDR3 length equals 15 residues. The germline V gene encodes CDR1 SGHAT and CDR2 FQNNGV. DNA for the CDR3: TGTGCCAGCAGCCTAACAGGGGGACTGAACACTGAAGCTTTCTTT. This gives the protein CASSLTGGLNTEAFF. Combining the CDR3 with reference TRBV11-2 and TRBJ1-1 gives the whole variable domain EAGVAQSPRYKIIEKRQSVAFWCNPISGHATLYWYQQILGQGPKLLIQFQNNGVVDDSQLPKDRFSAERLKGVDSTLKIQPAKLEDSAVYLCASSLTGGLNTEAFFGQGTRLTVV.

The V gene is TRBV5-6, the J gene TRBJ2-5; 10 bases are a match to TRBD2. The V gene end was trimmed by 5 bases and the J gene end by 4 bases; junction bases not matched to a gene: 14. The germline V gene encodes CDR1 SGHDT and CDR2 YYEEEE. This CDR3 region has 17 residues. CDR3 DNA: TGTGCCAGCAGAGCGCCTCCCGAGCGGGGGGGCCGAGAGACCCAGTACTTC. Translated, it gives CASRAPPERGGRETQYF.

V and J are TRBV4-2 and TRBJ2-1, with 8 bases lining up with TRBD2. V dropped 0 bases and J dropped 6; count of bases not matched to a gene: 7. Germline V gene data show CDR1 as LGHNA and CDR2 as YNFKEQ. This CDR3 spans 16 amino acids. The DNA for the CDR3 is TGTGCCAGCAGCCAAGATCCCCCCGCGGGGGGCAATGAGCAGTTCTTC. This codes for CASSQDPPAGGNEQFF.

The chain employs TRBV4-1 and TRBJ1-2, with TRBD1 identical over 12 bases. The junction had 5 bases not matched to a gene; V was cut back by 6 bases and J by 6 bases. The germline V gene has CDR1 MGHRA and CDR2 YSYEKL. The CDR3 consists of 14 residues. In DNA form, the CDR3 reads TGCGCCAGCAGAGGGACAGGGGGCGCGAATGGCTACACCTTC. Residues: CASRGTGGANGYTF.

The J gene is TRBJ1-2, the V gene TRBV19; TRBD1 might be the D (6 bases). Trimming took 2 bases from V and 0 from J, leaving 16 bases between them. The CDR3 has 17 amino acids. Germline V gene lookup returns CDR1 LNHDA and CDR2 SQIVND (reference sequence). The CDR3 here is CASSIQGLQYSNYGYTF. For the CDR3, the DNA is TGTGCCAGTAGTATACAGGGGCTTCAATATTCTAACTATGGCTACACCTTC.

This clone has ten or more counts. The genes are TRBV5-1 and TRBJ2-7, with 14 bases identical to TRBD2. Germline loops: CDR1 SGHRS, CDR2 YFSETQ. The length of the CDR3 is 14 residues. V shed 4 bases and J 7 bases; nucleotides not matched to a gene: 4. CDR3 in DNA: TGCGCCAGCAGCGGACTAGCGGGGGGAAGGGAGCAGTACTTC. It specifies CASSGLAGGREQYF.

This clone was counted a single time. The sample contains more than one DNA sequence encoding this CDR3. The V call is TRBV10-2, the J call TRBJ1-2; TRBD1 matches at 7 bases. This CDR3 comprises 12 residues. From germline, CDR1 is WSHSY and CDR2 SAAADI. V dropped 3 bases and J dropped 6; count of bases not matched to a gene: 1. The CDR3 DNA sequence: TGCGCCAGCAGTGACAGGGGGGATGGCTACACCTTC. Its translation: CASSDRGDGYTF.

This clone was seen only once. The V and J genes are TRBV2 and TRBJ1-2; no clear D. This CDR3 is 14 amino acids long. Trimming removed 6 bases from V and 6 bases from J, with 17 bases in between. Germline-derived CDR1 and CDR2 are SNHLY and FYNNEI. The CDR3 reads CASSVDIVVDGYTF. The CDR3 region has the DNA TGTGCCAGCAGCGTCGACATAGTCGTAGATGGCTACACCTTC. The full variable domain, in which reference TRBV2 and TRBJ1-2 provide the parts outside the CDR3, is EPEVTQTPSHQVTQMGQEVILRCVPISNHLYFYWYRQILGQKVEFLVSFYNNEISEKSEIFDDQFSVERPDGSNFTLKIRSTKLEDSAMYFCASSVDIVVDGYTFGSGTRLTVV.

The chain is built from TRBV18 and TRBJ1-1, with D hard to call. Per the germline V gene, CDR1 is KGHSH and CDR2 is LQKENI. With 6 bases removed from V and 1 base from J, the gap between germline ends came to 12 bases. The CDR3 runs 14 residues. CDR3 loop: CASSQLQENTEAFF. In DNA, the CDR3 is TGTGCCAGCTCTCAACTCCAAGAGAACACTGAAGCTTTCTTT.

This clone came up once. The chain links TRBV5-1 to TRBJ2-5; the D gene is possibly TRBD2 (6 bases). V lost 4 bases and J lost 4, with 17 bases in between. CDR3 length: 15 residues. Germline V gene lookup returns CDR1 SGHRS and CDR2 YFSETQ. The DNA for the CDR3 is TGCGCCAGCAGCCAGCCGGGAGAACGGGGAGAGACCCAGTACTTC. Translating gives CASSQPGERGETQYF.

The rearrangement links TRBV18 to TRBJ1-2; TRBD1 matches 7 bases. Germline V lookup: CDR1 KGHSH, CDR2 LQKENI. CDR3 size: 16 residues. V was pared by 4 bases and J by 4 bases, with 12 bases of the junction left unmatched. The CDR3, as DNA: TGTGCCAGCTCACTCCTCAAGACAGGGATTAGCTATGGCTACACCTTC. This sequence encodes CASSLLKTGISYGYTF.

The rearrangement links TRBV5-1 to TRBJ2-2; 8 bases fit TRBD1. Germline CDR1 reads SGHRS; CDR2 reads YFSETQ. With 0 bases clipped from V and 4 bases from J, the junction kept 5 bases outside the gene matches. The CDR3 extends over 16 amino acids. The CDR3: CASSLGWTGFTGELFF. The CDR3 region has the DNA TGCGCCAGCAGCTTGGGATGGACAGGGTTCACCGGGGAGCTGTTTTTT.

V is TRBV30 and J is TRBJ2-1, with TRBD2 identical over 8 bases. The CDR3 is made up of 18 amino acids. Germline CDR1 and CDR2: GTSNPN and SVGIG (reference sequence). The V and J ends lost 1 base and 5 bases, in that order; junction bases with no gene match: 16. The CDR3 DNA is TGTGCCTGGAGTGGACAGCGGGGGAAAATCGGTGAGCACAATGAGCAGTTCTTC. Protein product: CAWSGQRGKIGEHNEQFF.

The chain links TRBV12-3 or TRBV12-4 to TRBJ1-1; 7 bases are shared with TRBD1. V dropped 4 bases and J dropped 6; count of bases not matched to a gene: 5. The CDR3 loop spans 13 amino acids. CDR3 residues: CASSSQGVAEAFF. Written as DNA, the CDR3 is TGTGCCAGCAGTTCTCAGGGGGTAGCTGAAGCTTTCTTT.

This chain links TRBV18 with TRBJ1-3, with D maybe TRBD1 (6 bases). The CDR3 is made up of 15 amino acids. V was cut by 6 bases and J by 0 bases, with 12 bases left in between. Germline V CDR1 and CDR2: KGHSH, LQKENI. The CDR3 nucleotides are TGTGCCAGCTCCCCCGGGACACACTCTGGAAACACCATATATTTT. This encodes CASSPGTHSGNTIYF.

The chain has TRBV6-1 and TRBJ1-6, with no clear D. V dropped 3 bases and J dropped 10 bases, with 16 bases sitting between them. Germline-derived CDR1 and CDR2 are MNHNS and SASEGT. The CDR3 runs 15 residues. CDR3 bases: TGTGCCAGCAGTGAGTTGGGAAATACGGGATCACCCCTCCACTTT. Residues: CASSELGNTGSPLHF.

The chain uses TRBV30 and TRBJ2-3, with 7 bases lining up with TRBD2. Trimming removed 3 bases from V and 2 bases from J; junction bases left unmatched: 8. Germline CDR1 is GTSNPN and CDR2 is SVGIG (reference sequence). This CDR3 has 15 residues. The CDR3: CAWRGQGGITDTQYF. The DNA of the CDR3 is TGTGCCTGGAGAGGGCAGGGAGGGATCACAGATACGCAGTATTTT.

The chain is built from TRBV9 and TRBJ2-3; D possibly corresponds to TRBD2 (6 bases). The V end was cut by 0 bases, the J end by 1 base, with 18 bases between. This CDR3 has 18 amino acids. CDR1 is SGDLS and CDR2 is YYNGEE in the germline V gene. CDR3 region: CASSVGPPRAGRTDTQYF. The CDR3 DNA reads as TGTGCCAGCAGCGTAGGACCTCCCCGCGCGGGGCGCACAGATACGCAGTATTTT.

This sequence joins TRBV3-1 (or the pseudogene TRBV3-2) and TRBJ1-1; TRBD1 is a possible D gene (6 bases). The ends were cut back, 4 bases at V and 5 bases at J, with 17 bases in the middle. Germline V gene lookup returns CDR1 LGHDT and CDR2 YNNKEL (reference sequence). The length of the CDR3 is 15 residues. The CDR3 here is CASSPGGGAGTEAFF. For the CDR3, the DNA is TGTGCCAGCAGCCCGGGCGGGGGCGCCGGTACTGAAGCTTTCTTT.

The chain carries TRBV12-3 or TRBV12-4 and TRBJ1-1, with TRBD1 matching over 9 bases. The CDR3 runs 13 residues. The V gene end was trimmed by 4 bases and the J gene end by 7 bases; junction bases not matched to a gene: 4. CDR3 bases: TGTGCCAGCAGTTATGACAGGGGGTTTGAAGCTTTCTTT. Translated, it gives CASSYDRGFEAFF.